A single sample is the source of the 3 T cell receptor beta chains below, sequenced in a study of Graves' ophthalmopathy and Graves' hyperthyroidism. Amplification targeted the TCR beta CDR3 regions, with RNA transcripts as the source material. Second-round multiplex PCR came after a first-round RT-PCR that employed HTBI primers. MiXCR was run by TCRdb on the multiplex PCR reads, yielding one entry per CDR3 protein. This sample has about 400,000 distinct CDR3 sequences, with 18% found just once. Sequencing used peripheral blood. These receptors came from a woman aged 18 to 35 with Graves' ophthalmopathy.

This clonotype was seen at least ten times. CDR3 DNA: TGCGCCAGCAGTGCGGGACAGGGGCGAGGCGAGCAGTACTTC. Translating gives CASSAGQGRGEQYF. V and J are TRBV10-2 and TRBJ2-7; 10 bases map to TRBD1. J lost 6 bases, V lost 4 bases, and 6 bases had no gene match. The CDR3 has 14 residues. CDR1 is WSHSY and CDR2 is SAAADI in the germline V gene.

This clonotype was counted ten times or more. The rearrangement joins TRBV7-2 to TRBJ2-2; 8 nucleotides agree with TRBD1. V dropped 3 bases and J dropped 6; count of bases not matched to a gene: 6. The V gene's germline CDR1 is SGHTA and CDR2 FQGNSA. There are 15 residues in the CDR3. The DNA for the CDR3 is TGTGCCAGCAGCTTTCTCGGACAGGGTCCCGGGGAGCTGTTTTTT. It is translated as CASSFLGQGPGELFF.

This clonotype has more than one count but fewer than ten. The rearrangement uses TRBV7-8 and TRBJ1-5; unclear D gene. There are 16 residues in the CDR3. Germline assignment: CDR1 SGHVS and CDR2 FQNEAQ. Between the trimmed V and J ends, which lost 2 bases and 2 bases, there was a span of 13 bases. DNA of the CDR3: TGTGCCAGCAGCTTATTCGGTGCAGTGGGCAATCAGCCCCAGCATTTT. As protein: CASSLFGAVGNQPQHF.